This paragraph reports one TCR beta chain. Its antigen is as yet unknown. Produced via immunoSEQ multiplex PCR; TCRdb's table is partial and in-frame only. The table records some 85,000 clones, just under 95% of them present only once. This entry is derived from a study of graft-versus-host responses after intestinal transplantation. About the study: Transplantation in recipients was multivisceral, liver-intestinal, or isolated intestinal. Every one of the recipients received anti-thymocyte globulin induction and afterwards took tacrolimus and steroids for 3 to 4 years.

The germline V and J ends were trimmed by 5 bases and 0 bases, with 10 bases remaining between them. CDR1 is MNHEY and CDR2 is SMNVEV in the germline V gene (reference sequence). The CDR3 spans 14 residues. Regarding the study as a whole: When patients had graft-donor T cell macrochimerism, their allografts held high graft-versus-host to host-versus-graft clonal ratios. Recipient marrow harbored GvH clones, some of which surfaced first in ileum or blood.

The receptor was isolated from a human donor who was the organ donor for an intestinal transplant. Sequences were derived from unstimulated CD8+ T cells sorted from spleen or lymph node cells, sampled before transplant. This sequence joins TRBV27 and TRBJ1-1; D is unresolved. The CDR3 sequence: CASSRLGVNTEAFF. The CDR3 region has the DNA TGTGCCAGCAGTCGGCTGGGAGTGAACACTGAAGCTTTCTTT.